This T cell receptor (beta chain) was identified in a study of cytomegalovirus exposure and HLA in healthy donors. Study details: Some 87 million unique TCRs from HLA-typed donors were held in an early release of data. Study-level findings and limits: DRB1 had the most TCR associations and HLA-C the fewest, a later analysis found, with rates varying by HLA locus. In most subjects, TCR beta sequences reportedly gave accurate predictions of HLA-A and HLA-B alleles.

This clone was detected a few times. What it binds is not known. Researchers ran the PCR with 60 Vbeta and 13 Jbeta primers. Assay: immunoSEQ multiplex PCR; the TCRdb copy retains only in-frame clones and omits some. This table has 150,000 to 200,000 clones, around 83% appearing once. Germline V lookup: CDR1 DFQATT, CDR2 SNEGSKA (reference sequence). CDR3 length equals 11 residues. The V and J ends lost 7 bases and 5 bases respectively, with 11 bases between them. V is TRBV20-1 and J is TRBJ2-5; TRBD2 might be the D (6 bases). This receptor was identified in a girl aged 2 to 10 in good health and CMV-seropositive. The sample comprised PBMCs. CDR3 amino acids: CSVTSLETQYF. The CDR3 bases are TGCAGTGTTACTAGCTTGGAGACCCAGTACTTC.